This record concerns one T cell receptor (beta chain) sequence. Its antigen is unknown. The PCR used 60 Vbeta and 13 Jbeta primers. Assay used: immunoSEQ multiplex PCR; TCRdb lists only in-frame clones, some missing. This sample carries around 130,000 clones, roughly two thirds of them seen once, and the ten largest clones take over 1.5%. This entry is derived from a study of cytomegalovirus exposure and HLA in healthy donors. Background on the study: In terms of ancestry, the Caucasian-associated cluster contained 75% to 90% of the approximately 420 genotyped donors.

Trimming cost V 3 bases and J 2 bases, with 13 bases left between them. CDR1 is SGHDT, CDR2 YYEEEE, per germline. CDR3 length: 15 residues. Findings and limits, study-wide: As was reported, the HLA-A and HLA-B alleles of most subjects were accurately predicted from TCR beta sequences. Generally TCR sequences proved uncommon, though certain public TCRs appeared in numerous donors. A link between a missense DCLRE1C variant and TCR beta V- and J-gene trimming emerged from a later analysis.

Sequences were obtained from PBMCs. V and J are TRBV5-6 and TRBJ2-3; D might be TRBD2 (6 bases). The receptor comes from a man aged 30 to 45 in good health and CMV-seropositive. CDR3 loop: CASSSGTYYTDTQYF. The CDR3 DNA sequence: TGTGCCAGCAGCTCCGGGACTTACTACACAGATACGCAGTATTTT.